The 25 T cell receptor beta chains presented below share a single source sample, sequenced in a study of chemoradiotherapy in HPV16-positive cancers. The assay was immunoSEQ multiplex PCR, and TCRdb's table has in-frame clones only and misses some. The sample contains some 540 clones, roughly four fifths of which appear only once. The material sequenced was tumor tissue, taken from a patient who underwent chemoradiotherapy. Receptors originate from a human donor with HPV-associated anogenital cancer.

The chain uses TRBV20-1 and TRBJ1-1; unclear D gene. CDR1 DFQATT and CDR2 SNEGSKA come from the germline V gene (reference sequence). Trimming pared 1 base from V and 2 bases from J, leaving 2 bases between. There are 11 residues in the CDR3. The CDR3 region is CSARVNTEAFF. CDR3 DNA: TGCAGTGCTAGAGTTAACACTGAAGCTTTCTTT.

The chain uses TRBV2 and TRBJ2-2, with D possibly being TRBD1 (5 bases). Germline assignment: CDR1 SNHLY and CDR2 FYNNEI. The CDR3 length is 16 residues. V gave up 3 bases and J gave up 4 bases, with 15 bases separating them. The CDR3 sequence is CASSDVRGQSTGELFF. CDR3 nucleotides: TGTGCCAGCAGTGATGTAAGGGGCCAAAGCACCGGGGAGCTGTTTTTT.

The rearrangement uses TRBV21-1 and TRBJ2-5; the table assigns TRBD2, which was not confirmed against the DNA. TRBV21-1 is shown as a pseudogene. The CDR3 consists of 15 residues. The CDR3 spells CAWGLAGGTPGTQYF. In DNA form, the CDR3 reads TGTGCCTGGGGACTAGCGGGGGGTACTCCAGGGACCCAGTACTTC.

The V and J genes are TRBV7-3 and TRBJ2-1, with TRBD2 matching 9 bases. Germline V gives CDR1 SGHTA, CDR2 FQGTGA. The CDR3 loop spans 15 amino acids. The V segment lost 4 bases and the J segment 2 bases; nucleotides outside the gene matches: 3. This CDR3 is CASSSLAGTYNEQFF. CDR3 DNA sequence: TGTGCCAGCAGCTCTCTAGCGGGAACCTACAATGAGCAGTTCTTC.

The chain combines TRBV7-3 with TRBJ2-2; TRBD1 aligns across 9 bases. The germline V gene encodes CDR1 SGHTA and CDR2 FQGTGA. The V segment lost 4 bases and the J segment 15 bases; nucleotides outside the gene matches: 6. This CDR3 is built from 12 residues. Here the CDR3 DNA reads TGTGCCAGCAGCTACGACAGGGGGAAGTTGTTTTTT. This translates into CASSYDRGKLFF.

Note on this clone: Relative to the germline gene, one junction end is altered; a read error may explain this. The rearrangement uses TRBV6-5 and TRBJ1-1; perhaps TRBD1 as D (5 bases). The germline V gene encodes CDR1 MNHEY and CDR2 SVGAGI. The CDR3 totals 15 residues. CDR3 residues: CASSYSTEVKTEAFF. The CDR3 DNA reads TGTGCCAGCAGTTACTCGACAGAGGTGAAGACTGAAGCTTTCTTT.

This chain uses TRBV6-5 with TRBJ1-1, with D unresolved. CDR1 is MNHEY, CDR2 SVGAGI, per germline. The CDR3 is 13 amino acids. V was clipped by 3 bases and J by 1 base, with 6 bases between them. CDR3 residues: CASSYTGNTEAFF. The CDR3 DNA sequence: TGTGCCAGCAGTTATACGGGGAACACTGAAGCTTTCTTT.

The V and J genes are TRBV7-9 and TRBJ1-1; D is possibly TRBD1 (6 bases). With 7 bases removed from V and 4 bases from J, the gap between germline ends came to 16 bases. CDR1 is SEHNR, CDR2 FQNEAQ, per germline (reference sequence). CDR3 length: 14 amino acids. CDR3 region: CASNIRGGGTEAFF. The CDR3 DNA follows: TGTGCCAGCAACATTAGGGGAGGGGGCACTGAAGCTTTCTTT.

The CDR3 DNA follows: TGTGCCAGCAGCGTAACAGGTTATAATTCACCCCTCCACTTT. Its translation: CASSVTGYNSPLHF. This sequence joins TRBV9 and TRBJ1-6, with a possible D match to TRBD1 (5 bases). The CDR3 totals 14 residues. V was cut by 1 base and J by 4 bases, with 6 bases left in between. Germline values: CDR1 SGDLS, CDR2 YYNGEE.

This rearrangement joins TRBV2 to TRBJ1-2; D is uncertain. V shed 9 bases and J shed 2 bases, with 16 bases lying between them. Germline CDR1 is SNHLY and CDR2 is FYNNEI. The CDR3 has 14 residues. CDR3 protein: CASLADGRNYGYTF. The CDR3 DNA reads as TGTGCCAGTTTAGCGGACGGCCGGAACTATGGCTACACCTTC.

The chain employs TRBV18 and TRBJ2-3, with TRBD1 matching 7 bases. The germline gives CDR1 KGHSH, CDR2 LQKENI. Trimming removed 3 bases from V and 11 bases from J; junction bases left unmatched: 20. The CDR3 consists of 17 residues. CDR3 amino acids: CASSPLIGTEGAMGQYF. CDR3 in DNA: TGTGCCAGCTCACCCCTAATAGGCACCGAGGGGGCTATGGGGCAGTATTTT.

The chain combines TRBV19 with TRBJ2-5; TRBD2 matches at 12 bases. Germline CDR1 and CDR2: LNHDA and SQIVND (reference sequence). The V and J ends lost 4 bases and 5 bases, in that order; junction bases with no gene match: 5. The CDR3 is 15 residues long. CDR3 sequence (DNA): TGTGCCAGTAGTACCTTAACTAGCGGGGGGGAGACCCAGTACTTC. It specifies CASSTLTSGGETQYF.

V is TRBV6-1 and J is TRBJ1-1; no clear D. Germline-derived CDR1 and CDR2 are MNHNS and SASEGT. V lost 3 bases to trimming and J lost 1 base, with 6 bases between them. The CDR3 has 13 residues. In nucleotides, the CDR3 is TGTGCCAGCAGTGATTCAGAGAACACTGAAGCTTTCTTT. Protein product: CASSDSENTEAFF.

The rearrangement links TRBV27 to TRBJ1-2; 8 positions agree with TRBD1. The V gene end was trimmed by 3 bases and the J gene end by 8 bases; junction bases not matched to a gene: 5. In germline, CDR1 is MNHEY, CDR2 SMNVEV (reference sequence). The CDR3 has 13 amino acids. The CDR3 DNA sequence: TGTGCCAGCAGTTTGCCGGACAGGGTGGGCTACACCTTC. This encodes CASSLPDRVGYTF.

The rearrangement joins TRBV5-3 to TRBJ1-5, with 10 bases aligning to TRBD1. TRBV5-3 falls under the ORF class, with uncertain function. The V gene end was trimmed by 3 bases and the J gene end by 0 bases; junction bases not matched to a gene: 15. The CDR3 runs 20 residues. The CDR3 loop reads CARSSAKPGQGTHSNQPQHF. In DNA form, the CDR3 reads TGTGCCAGAAGCTCGGCTAAACCGGGACAGGGGACCCATAGCAATCAGCCCCAGCATTTT.

This clone is a singleton in its sample. The V gene is TRBV7-2, the J gene TRBJ2-3; the D gene could be TRBD1 or TRBD2 (5 bases each). The CDR3 is 16 residues long. The germline CDR1 and CDR2 sequences are SGHTA and FQGNSA. V gave up 1 base and J gave up 1 base, with 12 bases separating them. The CDR3 DNA sequence: TGTGCCAGCAGCTTAGGAGGGGCAGTCGGCACAGATACGCAGTATTTT. Translated, it gives CASSLGGAVGTDTQYF. Together with reference TRBV7-2 and TRBJ2-3, the CDR3 gives the full variable domain: GAGVSQSPSNKVTEKGKDVELRCDPISGHTALYWYRQSLGQGLEFLIYFQGNSAPDKSGLPSDRFSAERTGGSVSTLTIQRTQQEDSAVYLCASSLGGAVGTDTQYFGPGTRLTVL.

The genes are TRBV7-5 and TRBJ2-2; no DNA check was done on the table's D call, TRBD1. TRBV7-5 is designated a pseudogene. The CDR3 extends over 16 amino acids. The CDR3 region is CVRSPEAGPYTGELFF. The CDR3 nucleotides are TGTGTCAGAAGCCCAGAGGCAGGGCCTTACACCGGGGAGCTGTTTTTT.

The J gene is TRBJ2-1, the V gene TRBV9; TRBD2 matches at 13 bases. This CDR3 has 15 amino acids. The germline CDR1 and CDR2 sequences are SGDLS and YYNGEE. J was trimmed by 4 bases and V by 3 bases; bases with no gene match: 1. In DNA form, the CDR3 reads TGTGCCAGCAGCGGGGGACTAGCGGGATACAATGAGCAGTTCTTC. Translated, it gives CASSGGLAGYNEQFF.

The chain joins TRBV19 to TRBJ1-1; D is unresolved. The length of the CDR3 is 16 residues. The germline V gene encodes CDR1 LNHDA and CDR2 SQIVND (reference sequence). With 1 base removed from V and 0 bases from J, the gap between germline ends came to 12 bases. The CDR3 DNA reads TGTGCCAGTAGTATAGGTTTGGCAGTGGTGAACACTGAAGCTTTCTTT. It specifies CASSIGLAVVNTEAFF. The full variable domain, with the rest looked up from reference TRBV19 and TRBJ1-1, is DGGITQSPKYLFRKEGQNVTLSCEQNLNHDAMYWYRQDPGQGLRLIYYSQIVNDFQKGDIAEGYSVSREKKESFPLTVTSAQKNPTAFYLCASSIGLAVVNTEAFFGQGTRLTVV.

The chain links TRBV29-1 to TRBJ2-1, with D possibly being TRBD2 (6 bases). This CDR3 contains 14 residues. V dropped 7 bases and J dropped 9 bases, with 22 bases sitting between them. Germline loops: CDR1 SQVTM, CDR2 ANQGSEA. CDR3 loop: CSALLRTGVGEQFF. The CDR3 DNA sequence: TGCAGCGCTCTCCTGAGGACGGGGGTGGGTGAGCAGTTCTTC.

This chain uses TRBV21-1 with TRBJ2-3. TRBV21-1 is designated a pseudogene. The CDR3 is made up of 12 amino acids. CDR3 sequence: CASSRDTDTQYF. The CDR3 DNA reads as TGTGCCAGCAGCAGGGACACAGATACGCAGTATTTT.

The V and J genes are TRBV14 and TRBJ1-2, with TRBD1 matching 7 bases. Germline V gene lookup returns CDR1 SGHDN and CDR2 FVKESK. The CDR3 sequence is 12 residues long. With V trimmed by 3 bases and J by 8 bases, 3 bases remained unmatched. CDR3 protein: CASSHTGVGYTF. The CDR3 DNA is TGTGCCAGCAGCCATACAGGGGTAGGCTACACCTTC.

This chain joins TRBV5-5 and TRBJ1-3; tentatively, D is TRBD1 (6 bases). V was pared by 4 bases and J by 7 bases, with 12 bases between. CDR1 and CDR2 from the germline V gene are SGHKS and YYEKEE (reference sequence). The CDR3 contains 13 residues. In DNA form, the CDR3 reads TGTGCCAGCAGCCCCGGGGGCCGCAACACCATATATTTT. It yields the protein CASSPGGRNTIYF.

The V call is TRBV7-3, the J call TRBJ1-1; 8 positions match TRBD1. Germline CDR1 SGHTA, CDR2 FQGTGA. The J segment lost 8 bases and the V segment lost 5 bases, leaving 7 bases of the junction unmatched. The CDR3 totals 13 residues. The CDR3 DNA is TGTGCCAGCAGCACGACAGGGGAGGGAGAAGCTTTCTTT. Its translation: CASSTTGEGEAFF.

The chain is built from TRBV18 and TRBJ2-5; D possibly corresponds to TRBD1 (5 bases). Trimming left V 3 bases short and J 4 bases short, with 6 bases between. This CDR3 comprises 12 residues. Germline V gives CDR1 KGHSH, CDR2 LQKENI. The CDR3 is CASSPGPETQYF. In nucleotides, the CDR3 is TGTGCCAGCTCACCGGGGCCAGAGACCCAGTACTTC.